This T cell receptor (beta chain) was found in a study of shared clonotypes between healthy human individuals. Study background: The study used three CD4 naive, three CD4 memory, two CD8 naive and one CD8 memory plate per donor.

In the case of this clone: Its antigen is currently unknown.

Findings of the study overall: The authors expected sequencing depth to affect clonotype sharing among donors. Larger estimated richness was generally recorded for naive subsets relative to memory subsets.

Some clones are missing from TCRdb's copy, which holds only in-frame ones; the method was immunoSEQ multiplex PCR. The table shows roughly 1,800,000 clones, with just under 95% occurring only once. Cells designated naive CD8 were CD45RO-negative and were positively selected for CCR7, with terminally differentiated effector memory CD45RA+ cells excluded. CDR3 length equals 15 residues. V shed 7 bases, J shed 3 bases, and the junction held 6 bases outside the gene matches. Germline CDR1 is SEHNR and CDR2 is FQNEAQ (reference sequence). The clonotype comes from a man aged 18 to 30 in good health. The sequenced sample was naive CD8+ T cells sorted from blood. The V call is TRBV7-9, the J call TRBJ1-3, with 10 bases that match TRBD1. CDR3 nucleotide sequence: TGTGCCAGCACCGGGACAGGGGTTGATGGAAACACCATATATTTT. It is translated as CASTGTGVDGNTIYF.